The subject of this entry is one T cell receptor (beta chain). What it binds is not known. Every subset had its genomic DNA shared out evenly among several immunoSEQ plates. Measured with immunoSEQ multiplex PCR; TCRdb has only the in-frame clones, and not every one. Among nearly 750,000 clones listed, 72% were seen once. This sample is part of a study of shared clonotypes between healthy human individuals. Findings of the study overall: Larger estimated richness was generally seen in naive subsets than in memory subsets.

V was pared by 2 bases and J by 4 bases, with 11 bases between. CDR1 and CDR2 from the germline V gene are SGHVS and FQNEAQ. The CDR3 sequence is 14 residues long. The clonotype was recovered from a woman aged 30 to 39 in good health. Sequenced material: memory CD4+ T cells sorted from blood. Documented subset: CD45RA-negative fraction. V and J are TRBV7-8 and TRBJ1-1; D not certain. CDR3 in amino acids: CASSLLVGVTEAFF. CDR3 nucleotides: TGTGCCAGCAGCTTACTAGTCGGGGTCACTGAAGCTTTCTTT.